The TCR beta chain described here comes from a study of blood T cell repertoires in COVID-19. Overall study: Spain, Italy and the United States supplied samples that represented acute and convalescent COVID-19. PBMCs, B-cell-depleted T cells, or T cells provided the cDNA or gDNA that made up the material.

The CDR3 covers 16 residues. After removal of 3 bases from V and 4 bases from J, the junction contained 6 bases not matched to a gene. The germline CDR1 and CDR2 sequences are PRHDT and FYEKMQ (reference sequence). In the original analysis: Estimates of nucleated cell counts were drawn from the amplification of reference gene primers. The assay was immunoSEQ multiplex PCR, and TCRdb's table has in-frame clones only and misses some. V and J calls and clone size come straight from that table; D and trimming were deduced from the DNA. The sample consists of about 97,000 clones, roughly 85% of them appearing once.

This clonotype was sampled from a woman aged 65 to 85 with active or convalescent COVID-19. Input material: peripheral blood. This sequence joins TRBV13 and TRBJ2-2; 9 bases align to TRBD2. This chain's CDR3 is CASSFRREGRTGELFF. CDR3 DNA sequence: TGTGCCAGCAGCTTCCGGCGGGAGGGCCGCACCGGGGAGCTGTTTTTT. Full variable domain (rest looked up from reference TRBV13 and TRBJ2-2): AAGVIQSPRHLIKEKRETATLKCYPIPRHDTVYWYQQGPGQDPQFLISFYEKMQSDKGSIPDRFSAQQFSDYHSELNMSSLELGDSALYFCASSFRREGRTGELFFGEGSRLTVL.